This record concerns one TCR beta chain sequence. This specimen belongs to a study of HIV-infected patients and healthy controls. Each CDR3 protein gets one entry after TCRdb re-called the 5' RACE reads with MiXCR. The table records 50,000 to 80,000 distinct CDR3 sequences, over 15% of them present only once. V shed 0 bases, J shed 2 bases, and the junction held 18 bases outside the gene matches. CDR1 and CDR2 (germline): KGHSH, LQKENI. The CDR3 has 20 residues. The sequence derives from a human donor in good health. Sequenced input: CD4+ T cells from blood. The chain carries TRBV18 and TRBJ2-7; 8 bases map to TRBD1. CDR3 region: CASSPPLTDRVEREPYEQYF. DNA for the CDR3: TGTGCCAGCTCACCACCGCTCACGGACAGGGTCGAGAGAGAACCCTACGAGCAGTACTTC.